Sequencing of this TCR beta chain was carried out in a study of cytomegalovirus exposure and HLA in healthy donors. Concerning this clone itself: What it binds is unknown.

Overall study results and limits: A later analysis found TCR association rates differed by HLA locus, highest for DRB1 and lowest for HLA-C.

13 Jbeta primers and 60 Vbeta primers were used for the PCR. In the original workflow: Counted up in a later analysis, unique TCR beta chains came to roughly 80 million, with about 9.9 million shared. Clones were sequenced by immunoSEQ multiplex PCR, and TCRdb holds only the in-frame ones, with some missing. V and J calls and clone size are those listed in that table; D and trimming were worked out from the DNA. The sample records over 50,000 clones, 80% to 90% being singletons. The V gene lost 5 bases and the J gene lost 3 bases, with 8 bases spanning the gap. CDR1 and CDR2 (germline): SGHVS, FQNEAQ. CDR3 length: 12 residues.

This receptor was taken from a man aged 30 to 39 in good health and CMV-seropositive. Specimen: PBMCs. This chain connects TRBV7-8 to TRBJ2-7; no reliable D call. CDR3 nucleotide sequence: TGTGCCAGCAGCCAGGTCAACTACGAGCAGTACTTC. The encoded protein is CASSQVNYEQYF.